In its sample, the clone carrying this T cell receptor (beta chain) was seen a few times. Its antigen is as yet unknown. The CDR3 contains 16 residues. The V end lost 4 bases, the J end lost 3 bases, and 17 bases lay between the germline ends. Per germline, CDR1 SGHTA and CDR2 FQGTGA. Expressed TCRB transcripts got sequenced, as all isolated RNA was reverse transcribed. Produced via immunoSEQ multiplex PCR; TCRdb's table is partial and in-frame only. The data show around 160,000 clones, about 44% seen once. These data originate in a study of beta chain features in type 1 diabetes. Study conclusions and caveats: PCR might show a preference for shorter templates, equally across patients and controls.

The specimen was Tregs from blood. The sequence came from a man between 18 and 35 years old in good health. The V call is TRBV7-3, the J call TRBJ2-3, with D possibly TRBD2 on 7 matching bases. CDR3 sequence (DNA): TGTGCCAGCAGCTCCCAAGGGGGGGGCTTGACAGATACGCAGTATTTT. This codes for CASSSQGGGLTDTQYF.